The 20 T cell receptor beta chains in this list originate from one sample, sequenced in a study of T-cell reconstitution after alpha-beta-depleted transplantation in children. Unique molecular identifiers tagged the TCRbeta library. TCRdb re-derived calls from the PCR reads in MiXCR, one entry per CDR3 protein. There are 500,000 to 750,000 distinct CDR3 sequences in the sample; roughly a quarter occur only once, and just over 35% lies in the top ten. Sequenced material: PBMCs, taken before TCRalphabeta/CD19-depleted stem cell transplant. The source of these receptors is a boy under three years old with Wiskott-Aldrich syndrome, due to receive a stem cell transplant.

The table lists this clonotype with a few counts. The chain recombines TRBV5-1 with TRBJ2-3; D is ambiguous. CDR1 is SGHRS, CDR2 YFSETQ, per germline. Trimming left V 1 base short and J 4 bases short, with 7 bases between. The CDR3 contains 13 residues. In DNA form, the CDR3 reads TGCGCCAGCAGCTTGAACAGCGCAGATACGCAGTATTTT. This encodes CASSLNSADTQYF. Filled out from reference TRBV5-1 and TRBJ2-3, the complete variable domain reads KAGVTQTPRYLIKTRGQQVTLSCSPISGHRSVSWYQQTPGQGLQFLFEYFSETQRNKGNFPGRFSGRQFSNSRSEMNVSTLELGDSALYLCASSLNSADTQYFGPGTRLTVL.

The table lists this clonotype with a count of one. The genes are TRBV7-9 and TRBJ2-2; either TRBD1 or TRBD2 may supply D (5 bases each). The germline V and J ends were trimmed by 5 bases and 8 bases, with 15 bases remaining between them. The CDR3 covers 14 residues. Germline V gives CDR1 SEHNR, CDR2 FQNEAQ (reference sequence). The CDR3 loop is CASSHDRGLGELFF. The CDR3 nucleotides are TGTGCCAGCAGCCATGACCGGGGCCTAGGGGAGCTGTTTTTT.

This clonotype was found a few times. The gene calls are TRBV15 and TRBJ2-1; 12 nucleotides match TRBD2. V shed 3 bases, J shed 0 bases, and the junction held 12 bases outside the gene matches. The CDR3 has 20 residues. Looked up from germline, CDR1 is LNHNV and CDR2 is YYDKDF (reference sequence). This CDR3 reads CATSRTPPSGRVTSYNEQFF. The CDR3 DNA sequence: TGTGCCACCAGCAGGACCCCTCCTAGCGGGAGGGTCACCTCCTACAATGAGCAGTTCTTC.

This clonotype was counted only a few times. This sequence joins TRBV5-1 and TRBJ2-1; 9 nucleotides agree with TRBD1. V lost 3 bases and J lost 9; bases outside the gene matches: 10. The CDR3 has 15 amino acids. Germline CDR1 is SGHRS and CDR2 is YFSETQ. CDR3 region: CASSSTGQGISEQFF. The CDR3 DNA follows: TGCGCCAGCAGCTCAACGGGACAGGGAATCAGTGAGCAGTTCTTC.

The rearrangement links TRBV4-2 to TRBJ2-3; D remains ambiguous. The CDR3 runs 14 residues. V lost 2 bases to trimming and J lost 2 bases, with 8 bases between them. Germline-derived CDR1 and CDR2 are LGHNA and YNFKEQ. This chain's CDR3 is CASSQTDNTDTQYF. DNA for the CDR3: TGTGCCAGCAGCCAAACTGATAACACAGATACGCAGTATTTT.

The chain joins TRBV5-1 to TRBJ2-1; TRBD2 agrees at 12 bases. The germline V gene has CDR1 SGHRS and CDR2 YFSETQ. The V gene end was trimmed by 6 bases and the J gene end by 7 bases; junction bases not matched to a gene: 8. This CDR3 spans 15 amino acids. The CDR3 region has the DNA TGCGCCAGCACATCACCGGGACTAGCGGGTAATGAGCAGTTCTTC. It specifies CASTSPGLAGNEQFF. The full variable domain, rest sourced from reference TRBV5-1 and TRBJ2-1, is KAGVTQTPRYLIKTRGQQVTLSCSPISGHRSVSWYQQTPGQGLQFLFEYFSETQRNKGNFPGRFSGRQFSNSRSEMNVSTLELGDSALYLCASTSPGLAGNEQFFGPGTRLTVL.

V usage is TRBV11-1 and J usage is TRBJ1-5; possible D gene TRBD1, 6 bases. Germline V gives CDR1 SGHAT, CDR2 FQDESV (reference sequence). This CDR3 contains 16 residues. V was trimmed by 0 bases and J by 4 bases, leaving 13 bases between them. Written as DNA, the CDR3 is TGTGCCAGCAGCTTAGCTCGGGCAGGGGTAAATCAGCCCCAGCATTTT. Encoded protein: CASSLARAGVNQPQHF.

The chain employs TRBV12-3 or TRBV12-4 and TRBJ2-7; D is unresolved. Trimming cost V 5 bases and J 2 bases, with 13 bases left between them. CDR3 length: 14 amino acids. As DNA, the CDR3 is TGTGCCAGCAGTCCCCTCGTCGTTCCCTACGAGCAGTACTTC. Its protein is CASSPLVVPYEQYF.

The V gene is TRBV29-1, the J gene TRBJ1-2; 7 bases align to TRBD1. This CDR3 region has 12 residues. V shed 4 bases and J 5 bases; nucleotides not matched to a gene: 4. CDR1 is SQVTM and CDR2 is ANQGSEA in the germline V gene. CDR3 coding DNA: TGCAGCGTTGTTACAGGGGTTTATGGCTACACCTTC. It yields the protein CSVVTGVYGYTF.

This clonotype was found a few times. CDR3 in amino acids: CASSIPGQQETQYF. In DNA, the CDR3 is TGTGCCAGCAGCATCCCGGGACAGCAAGAGACCCAGTACTTC. The chain recombines TRBV7-9 with TRBJ2-5, with TRBD1 matching 7 bases. The CDR3 runs 14 residues. The germline gives CDR1 SEHNR, CDR2 FQNEAQ (reference sequence). V gave up 5 bases and J gave up 2 bases; unmatched junction bases: 5.

CDR3 coding DNA: TGTGCCAGCAGTTCATATCCAGGGAACAATGAGCAGTTCTTC. It codes for CASSSYPGNNEQFF. This sequence joins TRBV7-2 and TRBJ2-1; weak D call: TRBD1 (5 bases). The germline CDR1 and CDR2 sequences are SGHTA and FQGNSA. The CDR3 is 14 amino acids. Trimming stripped 6 bases from V and 5 bases from J, with 14 bases between. The full variable domain, its missing parts supplied by reference TRBV7-2 and TRBJ2-1, is GAGVSQSPSNKVTEKGKDVELRCDPISGHTALYWYRQSLGQGLEFLIYFQGNSAPDKSGLPSDRFSAERTGGSVSTLTIQRTQQEDSAVYLCASSSYPGNNEQFFGPGTRLTVL.

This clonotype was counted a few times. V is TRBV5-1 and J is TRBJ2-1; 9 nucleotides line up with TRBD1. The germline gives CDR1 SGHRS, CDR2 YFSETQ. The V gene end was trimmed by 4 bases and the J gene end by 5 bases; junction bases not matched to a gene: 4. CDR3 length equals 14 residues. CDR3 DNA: TGCGCCAGCAGCAGACAGGGGGGGGACAATGAGCAGTTCTTC. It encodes CASSRQGGDNEQFF.

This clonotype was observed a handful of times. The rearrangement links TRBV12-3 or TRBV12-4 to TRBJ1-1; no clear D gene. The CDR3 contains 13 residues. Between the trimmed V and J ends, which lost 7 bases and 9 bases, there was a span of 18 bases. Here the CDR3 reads CASTADGFKKAFF. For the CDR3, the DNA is TGTGCCAGCACCGCTGACGGTTTTAAGAAAGCTTTCTTT.

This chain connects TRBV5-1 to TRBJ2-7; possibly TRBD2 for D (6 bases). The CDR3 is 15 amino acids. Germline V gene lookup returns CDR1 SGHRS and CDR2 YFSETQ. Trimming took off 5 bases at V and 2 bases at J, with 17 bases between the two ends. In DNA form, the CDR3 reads TGCGCCAGCAGTTACAGCGGGTTAAACCCCTACGAGCAGTACTTC. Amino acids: CASSYSGLNPYEQYF.

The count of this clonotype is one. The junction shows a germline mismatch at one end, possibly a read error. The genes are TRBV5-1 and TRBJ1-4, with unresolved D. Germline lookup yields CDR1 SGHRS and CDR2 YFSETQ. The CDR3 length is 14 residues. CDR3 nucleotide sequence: TGCGCCAGCAGCTTGGACCCCTCTGCGGAAAAACCGTTTTTT. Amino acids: CASSLDPSAEKPFF.

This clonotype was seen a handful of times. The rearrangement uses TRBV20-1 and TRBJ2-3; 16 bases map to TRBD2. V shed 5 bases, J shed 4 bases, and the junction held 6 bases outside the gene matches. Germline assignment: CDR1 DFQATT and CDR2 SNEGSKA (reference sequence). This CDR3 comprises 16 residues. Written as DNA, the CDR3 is TGCAGTGCTCGTGGGACTAGCGGGAGGGCCGCAGATACGCAGTATTTT. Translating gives CSARGTSGRAADTQYF.

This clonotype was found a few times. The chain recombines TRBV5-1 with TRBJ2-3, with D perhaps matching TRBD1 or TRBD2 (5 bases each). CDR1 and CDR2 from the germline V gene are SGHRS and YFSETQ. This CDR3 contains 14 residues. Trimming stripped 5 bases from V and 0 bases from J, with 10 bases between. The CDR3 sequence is CASRPEGSTDTQYF. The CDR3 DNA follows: TGCGCCAGCAGGCCCGAGGGGAGCACAGATACGCAGTATTTT.

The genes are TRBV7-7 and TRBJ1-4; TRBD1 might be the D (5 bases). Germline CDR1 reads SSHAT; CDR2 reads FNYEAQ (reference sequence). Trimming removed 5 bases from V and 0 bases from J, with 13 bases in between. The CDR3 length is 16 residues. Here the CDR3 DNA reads TGTGCCAGCAGCGCAAACAGGAGTGCAACTAATGAAAAACTGTTTTTT. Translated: CASSANRSATNEKLFF. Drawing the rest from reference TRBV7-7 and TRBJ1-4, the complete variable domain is GAGVSQSPRYKVTKRGQDVTLRCDPISSHATLYWYQQALGQGPEFLTYFNYEAQPDKSGLPSDRFSAERPEGSISTLTIQRTEQRDSAMYRCASSANRSATNEKLFFGSGTQLSVL.

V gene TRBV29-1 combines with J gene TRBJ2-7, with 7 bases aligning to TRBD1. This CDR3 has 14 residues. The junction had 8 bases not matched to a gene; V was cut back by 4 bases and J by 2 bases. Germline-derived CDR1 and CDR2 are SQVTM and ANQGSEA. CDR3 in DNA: TGCAGCGTTGCGAGGGACAGCCGCGCCTACGAGCAGTACTTC. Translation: CSVARDSRAYEQYF.

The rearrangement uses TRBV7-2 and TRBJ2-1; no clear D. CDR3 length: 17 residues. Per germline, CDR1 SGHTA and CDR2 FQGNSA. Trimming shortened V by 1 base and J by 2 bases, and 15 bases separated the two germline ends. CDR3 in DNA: TGTGCCAGCAGCTTAGGGTCGGATGGAAGCGCCTACAATGAGCAGTTCTTC. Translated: CASSLGSDGSAYNEQFF.